A selection of T cell receptor beta chains follows, all from one sample in a study of chemoradiotherapy in HPV16-positive cancers. The table came from immunoSEQ multiplex PCR; TCRdb's copy has only in-frame clones and leaves some out. The sample has 2,000 to 3,000 clones; roughly four fifths are singletons. The sequencing used tumor tissue, collected from a patient who underwent chemoradiotherapy. Receptors were obtained from a human donor with HPV-associated anogenital cancer. Each CDR3 is given with its conserved first and last residue. Fields, in order: clone size, D gene, J gene, V gene, CDR3 DNA, CDR3 protein. A D gene is named only where the DNA matches it firmly. Expanded clones get a size class; other rows say once, few or many, or leave the size out.

NA,NA,TRBJ2-1,TRBV30,TGTGCCTGGAGAGACACACCCTACAATGAGCAGTTCTTC,CAWRDTPYNEQFF
NA,NA,TRBJ2-6,TRBV27,TGTGCCAGCAGTACCTACAGCGCTCTAGTCTCTGGAGCCAACGTCCTGACTTTC,CASSTYSALVSGANVLTF
once,NA,TRBJ1-3,TRBV28,TGTGCCAGCAGTTTCTCTGCAAACACCATATATTTT,CASSFSANTIYF
NA,NA,TRBJ2-7,TRBV6-6,TGTGCCAGCAGTTCTGAGTCTCCGAGCTCCTACGAGCAGTACTTC,CASSSESPSSYEQYF
NA,TRBD2,TRBJ2-7,TRBV4-2,TGTGCCAGCAGCCAAGAAGGGAGCGGGAGCTCCTACGAGCAGTACTTC,CASSQEGSGSSYEQYF
NA,NA,TRBJ1-3,TRBV2,TGTGCCAGCAGGTTAGCGGGAAACACCATATATTTT,CASRLAGNTIYF
NA,TRBD2,TRBJ2-1,TRBV9,TGTGCCAGCAGCGTAGGCCCAGCGGGGCGACGCAATGAGCAGTTCTTC,CASSVGPAGRRNEQFF
NA,NA,TRBJ1-1,TRBV9,TGTGCCAGCAGCGTAGCGACAGGCGGGAACACTGAAGCTTTCTTT,CASSVATGGNTEAFF
NA,NA,TRBJ2-1,TRBV28,TGTGCCAGCAGCCAATCAGAGGACTGGAGCTCCTACAATGAGCAGTTCTTC,CASSQSEDWSSYNEQFF
NA,TRBD1,TRBJ2-1,TRBV7-7,TGTGCTAGCAGCTTAGGACAGGGGGCTTACAATGAGCAGTTCTTC,CASSLGQGAYNEQFF
NA,TRBD1,TRBJ1-5,TRBV19,TGTGCCAGTAGTATACTGACAGGGGGGCGGCCCCAGCATTTT,CASSILTGGRPQHF
NA,NA,TRBJ2-3,TRBV30,TGTGCCTGGATGAGGGAGGCAGATACGCAGTATTTT,CAWMREADTQYF
NA,TRBD1,TRBJ2-2,TRBV7-9,TGTGCCAGCAGCTCCAGGACAGGGACTAACACCGGGGAGCTGTTTTTT,CASSSRTGTNTGELFF
once,NA,TRBJ2-1,TRBV20-1,TGCAGTGCCCCGTGGTACAATGAGCAGTTCTTC,CSAPWYNEQFF
NA,NA,TRBJ2-3,TRBV6-4,TGTGCCAGCAGTAGCGGGAGCACAGATACGCAGTATTTT,CASSSGSTDTQYF
NA,TRBD2,TRBJ2-1,TRBV7-8,TGTGCCAGCAGCTCAGCTAGCGGGAGCCACTCCTACAATGAGCAGTTCTTC,CASSSASGSHSYNEQFF
NA,NA,TRBJ2-3,TRBV7-8,TGTGCCAGCAGCTTTTGGGGGCGAGATACGCAGTATTTT,CASSFWGRDTQYF
NA,NA,TRBJ1-1,TRBV4-1,TGCGCCAGCAGCCCGATACAGAGACGGGGCACTGAAGCTTTCTTT,CASSPIQRRGTEAFF
medium-sized,NA,TRBJ2-5,TRBV19,TGTGCCACTCAGGTAAAATCTGAGACCCAGTACTTC,CATQVKSETQYF
NA,NA,TRBJ1-5,TRBV15,TGTGCCACCAGCAGAGATCGTGGGAGCAATCAGCCCCAGCATTTT,CATSRDRGSNQPQHF
NA,NA,TRBJ2-2,TRBV6-4,TGTGCCAGCGCTGAGCGGAACACCGGGGAGCTGTTTTTT,CASAERNTGELFF
NA,NA,TRBJ2-5,TRBV19,TGTGCCAGTGAAGGTCCGAGCCAAGAGACCCAGTACTTC,CASEGPSQETQYF
NA,NA,TRBJ2-3,TRBV6-5,TGTGCCAGCAGTTACTCCAGGGTTGGCACAGATACGCAGTATTTT,CASSYSRVGTDTQYF
NA,TRBD2,TRBJ2-7,TRBV6-6,TGTGCCAGCAGTTACACAGCGGGAATCTACGAGCAGTACTTC,CASSYTAGIYEQYF
NA,NA,TRBJ2-7,TRBV27,TGTGCCAGCAGGTCCGCTTCGAGCTCCTACGAGCAGTACTTC,CASRSASSSYEQYF
NA,NA,TRBJ1-2,TRBV25-1,TGTGCCAGCAGCCCCGGGACACGGGAAAACTATGGCTACACCTTC,CASSPGTRENYGYTF
NA,TRBD2,TRBJ2-2,TRBV19,TGTGCCAGTAGTTGGACTAGCGGTAATTCGGGCACCGGGGAGCTGTTTTTT,CASSWTSGNSGTGELFF
NA,NA,TRBJ2-7,TRBV2,TGTGCCAGCAGCAAAGGTCTCCCCTCCTACGAGCAGTACTTC,CASSKGLPSYEQYF
NA,TRBD1,TRBJ1-5,TRBV6-1,TGTGCCAGCAGTACGGGACAGGGAGTGGGTCAGCCCCAGCATTTT,CASSTGQGVGQPQHF
NA,TRBD1,TRBJ2-1,TRBV5-6,TGTGCCAGCAGCATAACCGGGACAGGGGGCGATGAGCAGTTCTTC,CASSITGTGGDEQFF
NA,NA,TRBJ2-1,TRBV27,TGTGCCAGCAGTCCCCGTTTTCAGGACAGCCCCTACAATGAGCAGTTCTTC,CASSPRFQDSPYNEQFF
NA,TRBD2,TRBJ2-1,TRBV19,TGTGCCAGTAGTATAGATCTGGGAGGACTAGCGGGCCACAATGAGCAGTTCTTC,CASSIDLGGLAGHNEQFF
NA,TRBD1,TRBJ2-1,TRBV6-6,TGTGCCAGCAGTTACTGGACAGGGAGTAGGGATGAGCAGTTCTTC,CASSYWTGSRDEQFF
NA,NA,TRBJ2-3,TRBV5-1,TGCGCCAGCAGCCCAGATGGATGGGGGCTCAGCACAGATACGCAGTATTTT,CASSPDGWGLSTDTQYF
NA,NA,TRBJ2-1,TRBV6-4,TGTGCCAGCTCACCGGACTCCAACAATGAGCAGTTCTTC,CASSPDSNNEQFF
NA,NA,TRBJ2-7,TRBV7-9,TGTGCCAGCAGCTCCGGGCCCACCGGAGAGCAGTACTTC,CASSSGPTGEQYF
NA,NA,TRBJ1-3,TRBV6-1,TGTGCCAGCAGTGAAGCGCGAGGCACTGGAAACACCATATATTTT,CASSEARGTGNTIYF
once,NA,TRBJ1-4,TRBV19,TGTGCCAGTAGTCTTGTAGGCCCATCCGAAAAACTGTTTTTT,CASSLVGPSEKLFF
NA,TRBD2,TRBJ2-3,TRBV9,TGTGCCAGCAGCACCGGGACTAGCGGTTTCCGAGATACGCAGTATTTT,CASSTGTSGFRDTQYF
NA,TRBD2,TRBJ2-1,TRBV4-3,TGCGCCAGCAGCCAAGATCTAGCGGACGACTCCTACAATGAGCAGTTCTTC,CASSQDLADDSYNEQFF
NA,NA,TRBJ2-1,TRBV28,TGTGCCAGCAGTTTGATTGGTGGGAGCGCTTGGTACAATGAGCAGTTCTTC,CASSLIGGSAWYNEQFF
NA,NA,TRBJ2-2,TRBV5-4,TGCGCCAGCAGCCAAGATTGGAACACCGGGGAGCTGTTTTTT,CASSQDWNTGELFF
NA,TRBD2,TRBJ2-3,TRBV5-1,TGCGCCAGCGCGGGAGGGCGAGCTACAGATACGCAGTATTTT,CASAGGRATDTQYF
NA,TRBD2,TRBJ2-1,TRBV7-2,TGTGCCAGCAGCCCCTGGAGCGGGGCTCGATACAATGAGCAGTTCTTC,CASSPWSGARYNEQFF
NA,NA,TRBJ2-5,TRBV5-1,TGCGCCAGCAGCTTGATGCACCTTCAAGAGACCCAGTACTTC,CASSLMHLQETQYF
once,TRBD2,TRBJ2-5,TRBV7-9,TGTGCCAGCAGCTTACCCCTGACACTAGCGGGGGGTCGGGAGACCCAGTACTTC,CASSLPLTLAGGRETQYF